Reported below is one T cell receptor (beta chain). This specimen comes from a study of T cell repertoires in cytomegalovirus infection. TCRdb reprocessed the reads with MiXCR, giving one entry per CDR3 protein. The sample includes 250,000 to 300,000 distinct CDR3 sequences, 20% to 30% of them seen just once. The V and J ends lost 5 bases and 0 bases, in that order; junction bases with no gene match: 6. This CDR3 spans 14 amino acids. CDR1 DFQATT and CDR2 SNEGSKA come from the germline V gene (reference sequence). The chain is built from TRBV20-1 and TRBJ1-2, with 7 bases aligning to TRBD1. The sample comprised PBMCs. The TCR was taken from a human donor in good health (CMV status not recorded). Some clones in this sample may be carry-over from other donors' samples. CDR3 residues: CSADPGTANYGYTF. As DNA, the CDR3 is TGCAGTGCTGACCCCGGGACAGCTAACTATGGCTACACCTTC.